This is a list of T cell receptor beta chains from one sample in a study of shared clonotypes between healthy human individuals. TCRdb's copy holds only in-frame clones and misses some; the assay was immunoSEQ multiplex PCR. The data contain around 2,100,000 clones, roughly 95% of them singletons. Sequencing was carried out using naive CD8+ T cells sorted from blood. These receptors were taken from a man younger than 35 in good health. Each CDR3 is given without its conserved first and last residue.

v_call	j_call	cdr3_aa
TRBV7-9	TRBJ1-2	ASSLGLGANYGYT
TRBV27	TRBJ1-5	ASSLSSGEHNQPQH
TRBV9	TRBJ1-1	ASSQGQQGPNTEAF
TRBV7-8	TRBJ1-4	ASSLEGARGFSEKLF
TRBV27	TRBJ2-1	ASSLSRGIGYNEQF
TRBV7-9	TRBJ2-7	ASSPGDEQY
TRBV11-2	TRBJ2-7	ASSPHSGEYSYEQY
TRBV6-6	TRBJ2-1	ASSYSDSRPTDEQF
TRBV29-1	TRBJ2-3	SVPVAGKTTDTQY
TRBV5-1	TRBJ2-7	ASSPYPGQGGYEQY
TRBV15	TRBJ1-1	ATSRDGEIEAF
TRBV13	TRBJ2-7	ASSLGPVLAGGIEQY
TRBV9	TRBJ2-2	ASSGRQDTGELF
TRBV18	TRBJ2-2	ASSPLPGDGTGELF
TRBV7-9	TRBJ1-2	ASSPLTGDGYT
TRBV5-1	TRBJ1-5	ASRKDSPDQPQH
TRBV5-1	TRBJ2-7	ASSPRTYYEQY
TRBV29-1	TRBJ2-1	SVEKDRDLYNEQF
TRBV28	TRBJ1-4	ASSLVRATNEKLF
TRBV10-3	TRBJ1-2	AISEENYGYT
TRBV6-5	TRBJ2-7	ASSYGGGTYEQY
TRBV6-7	TRBJ1-5	ASSYSNSRDLNQPQH
TRBV12-5	TRBJ2-7	ASGMGQGLTYEQY
TRBV7-9	TRBJ2-1	ASSLGKREQF
TRBV6-5	TRBJ2-3	ASSHREGHGTQY
TRBV23-1	TRBJ2-4	ASGAPDADRAVAKNIQY
TRBV10-3	TRBJ1-3	AISLGTGLHSGNTIY
TRBV2	TRBJ1-1	ASKPGPHTEAF
TRBV15	TRBJ2-7	ATSYGTSEYEQY
TRBV9	TRBJ2-3	ASSDHLAGGPSVDTQY
TRBV7-9	TRBJ2-2	ASWLRGVGELF
TRBV6-5	TRBJ2-2	ASGGDRGTGELF
TRBV4-1	TRBJ2-7	ASSQSWGGNEQY
TRBV6-6	TRBJ2-7	ASSYSSGDSYEQY
TRBV27	TRBJ2-1	ASSLKSPLLALPYNEQF
TRBV5-6	TRBJ2-3	ASSLAGGIDTQY
TRBV7-6	TRBJ2-7	ASSLEQGGGYEQY
TRBV5-8	TRBJ1-5	ASRLGGNQPQH
TRBV6-1	TRBJ2-7	ASSEIAGTGSPEQY
TRBV6-5	TRBJ2-1	ASSRGPRGYNEQF
TRBV4-3	TRBJ2-7	ASSQGTGGSYEQY
TRBV9	TRBJ2-5	ASSRLIQGQETQY
TRBV27	TRBJ2-5	ASAYGGQETQY
TRBV11-2	TRBJ2-5	ASSLGTSGTQETQY
TRBV4-1	TRBJ1-5	ASSHREGAFNQPQH
TRBV5-6	TRBJ1-1	ASSPRQAEAF